This TCR beta chain was sequenced in a study of OX40 agonist ivuxolimab in advanced cancers. At the level of the whole study: Ivuxolimab, which targeted the costimulatory receptor OX40 (CD134), was an agonistic, fully human IgG2 monoclonal antibody. The point of sequencing TCRbeta in the periphery was to test whether ivuxolimab changed TCR sequence diversity and drove clonal T-cell expansion. Partial responses occurred in three dose-escalation patients: two with cutaneous melanoma and one with hepatocellular carcinoma. The dose-escalation cohort was about 87% male with a mean age of approximately 60 years, ranging from 23 to 79. Intravenous ivuxolimab was administered to patients every 2 weeks at six dose levels: 0.01, 0.1, 0.3, 1.5, 3 and 10 mg/kg. The monotherapy dose-escalation portion (N of about 57 patients) of the phase I ivuxolimab trial is reported in the paper. Of the approximately 50 dose-escalation patients, hepatocellular carcinoma was present in around 19, melanoma in roughly 15, renal cell carcinoma in 9 and head and neck cancer in 9. Patients were allowed to have had prior anti-PD-1, anti-PD-L1 or anti-CTLA-4 therapy, and roughly two fifths of the dose-escalation patients had been treated with checkpoint inhibitors. Overall study results and their limits: In the 0.1-3.0 mg/kg groups, partial responders were among the patients with the lowest normalized peripheral clonal expansion, particularly in CD8+ T cells. Antigen specificity was not determined for the clonally expanded peripheral T cells. At doses of 0.1 to 3.0 mg/kg, clonal expansion of both CD4+ and CD8+ blood T cells was observed from baseline to week 6. Low levels of normalized T-cell clonal expansion were also seen in some patients who did not respond. After ivuxolimab, expanded clones were on average more numerous among CD8+ T cells than among CD4+ T cells.

Patients with a history of autoimmune disease or receiving systemic immunosuppression were excluded from the trial. Peripheral blood for TCR sequencing was collected from all dose cohorts at baseline, on cycle 4 day 1, and on cycle 7 day 1. Samples were obtained from an open-label, multicenter, first-in-human phase I dose-escalation trial of ivuxolimab. Adults with locally advanced or metastatic melanoma, renal cell, hepatocellular, or head and neck squamous cell carcinoma were enrolled in the trial. Before TCR sequencing, CD4+ T cells and CD8+ T cells were sorted from peripheral blood as separate populations. Of note for this clone: What antigen it recognizes has not been identified. Base-call qualities are not available, and no considerably larger clone is one nucleotide away.

For sequencing of the TCRbeta CDR3 region, genomic DNA was extracted from the sorted cells. The immunoSEQ Assay was used for sequencing of TCRbeta CDR3 regions. The table was pulled from immuneACCESS by TCRdb, which kept in-frame rearrangements only. Such tables lose some clones; where checked, under half of the loss comes from unresolved V genes, and the rest has no known cause. A total of roughly 74,000 clones appear in this sample, over 80% of them only once. The ten top clones hold less than 10% of the sample. The CDR3 holds 15 amino acids from the cysteine to the phenylalanine. Here the CDR3 DNA is all that survives: 45 bases in frame from base 1. At the junction V is shortened by 1 base and J by 1 base; bases outside the gene matches: 3. CDR1 and CDR2, per the germline V gene, are MNHNS and SASEGT.

The sequence came from an adult with an advanced solid tumor such as melanoma, head and neck, liver or kidney cancer. The specimen was CD4+ or CD8+ T cells sorted from blood, collected in a trial of the OX40 agonist ivuxolimab. This receptor chain uses TRBV6-1 and TRBJ1-1, and TRBD1 matches 7 of the central bases. The bases are TGTGCCAGCAGTGAAGAGACAGGGTGGAACACTGAAGCTTTCTTT. The translation is CASSEETGWNTEAFF.